This T cell receptor beta chain stems from a study of T cell repertoires in cytomegalovirus infection. TCRdb re-called the reads through MiXCR, storing one row per CDR3 protein. Among 80,000 or so distinct CDR3 sequences listed, about 40% were seen once. As concerns this clonotype: As yet, its antigen is unknown.

The length of the CDR3 is 15 residues. Unmatched junction bases numbered 5, after V lost 5 bases and J lost 1 base. Germline CDR1 and CDR2: SGHTA and FQGNSA. The input for sequencing was CD8+ T cells from cultured PBMCs, taken from culture after CMV antigen stimulation. V is TRBV7-2 and J is TRBJ1-5; 7 nucleotides agree with TRBD1. The receptor was derived from a human donor in good health (CMV status not recorded). Some clones in this sample may be carry-over from other donors' samples. The CDR3 DNA sequence: TGTGCCAGCAGCCCTTGGGACAGCAGCAATCAGCCCCAGCATTTT. Its protein is CASSPWDSSNQPQHF.